This T cell receptor beta chain was recorded in a study of blood T cell repertoires in COVID-19. Study details: Whether acute or convalescent, the COVID-19 samples came from the United States, Italy and Spain. T cells, B-cell-depleted T cells, or PBMCs supplied cDNA or gDNA.

The V gene end was trimmed by 2 bases and the J gene end by 0 bases; junction bases not matched to a gene: 2. Germline CDR1 reads SGDLS; CDR2 reads YYNGEE. The CDR3 is made up of 15 amino acids. The authors' processing: Amplifying reference gene primers gave estimates of nucleated cell counts. TCRdb's copy holds only in-frame clones and misses some; the assay was immunoSEQ multiplex PCR. The DNA was the basis for D and trimming; V, J and clone size are from that table. The sample lists roughly 100,000 clones; more than 65% were seen once. The chain couples TRBV9 to TRBJ2-3; 8 bases match TRBD1. This receptor was obtained from a woman of 80 years or more with active or convalescent COVID-19. The sequencing input was peripheral blood. The CDR3 DNA reads TGTGCCAGCAGCGTGACAGGGGCCAGCACAGATACGCAGTATTTT. Residues: CASSVTGASTDTQYF.